The rows below give T cell receptor beta chains drawn from one sample of a study of blood T cells in healthy people across ages. TCRdb fed the 5' RACE reads into MiXCR, producing one record per CDR3 protein. The profile shows approximately 880,000 distinct CDR3 sequences, around 48% of them singletons. The sample was blood. These receptor sequences come from a young man in good health. CDR3s include the opening cysteine and the closing phenylalanine or tryptophan. Each record gives: V gene, J gene, clone size, D gene, CDR3 DNA, CDR3 protein. D genes are given only for firm matches. Clone size, where shown, is once, few, many, or a class for clones that have expanded.

>TRBV6-2/TRBV6-3|TRBJ2-2|NA|TRBD2
TGTGCCAGCAGCCGTAGCGGGGTCGACACCGGGGAGCTGTTTTTT
CASSRSGVDTGELFF
>TRBV7-9|TRBJ2-3|few|NA
TGTGCCAGCAGCTTCCGCGCCATGATTACAGATACGCAGTATTTT
CASSFRAMITDTQYF
>TRBV9|TRBJ2-3|few|NA
TGTGCCAGCAGCGTAGGACCAGATACGCAGTATTTT
CASSVGPDTQYF
>TRBV6-2/TRBV6-3|TRBJ2-7|few|TRBD1
TGTGCCAGCAGGATGCCGGGACAGGGGAACTACGAGCAGTACTTC
CASRMPGQGNYEQYF
>TRBV20-1|TRBJ1-6|few|NA
TGCAGTGCTCATCCGGGCGGTAATTCACCCCTCCACTTT
CSAHPGGNSPLHF
>TRBV6-2/TRBV6-3|TRBJ2-7|NA|TRBD1
TGTGCCAGCAGGCCTACCGGGACAGGGATTACGGAGCAGTACTTC
CASRPTGTGITEQYF
>TRBV2|TRBJ2-6|NA|NA
TGTGCCAGCAGTACAGGCCGAGCTGGGGCCAACGTCCTGACTTTC
CASSTGRAGANVLTF
>TRBV4-2|TRBJ2-7|many|NA
TGTGCCAGCAGCCAAGATCAGATAGGGAGAGACGAGCAGTACTTC
CASSQDQIGRDEQYF
>TRBV11-2|TRBJ2-5|NA|TRBD2
TGTGCCAGCAGCTTAACTAGCGGGAGGGAGACCCAGTACTTC
CASSLTSGRETQYF
>TRBV12-3/TRBV12-4|TRBJ2-5|NA|TRBD2
TGTGCCAGCAGTTCTTATAAAGCGGGGACCCTGTACTTC
CASSSYKAGTLYF
>TRBV5-1|TRBJ2-7|many|TRBD1
TGCGCCAGCAGCTTGCAGACAGGGTCCTACGAGCAGTACTTC
CASSLQTGSYEQYF
>TRBV6-2/TRBV6-3|TRBJ1-1|NA|TRBD1
TGTGCCAGCAGTTACCCGGACAGGGGGCTGAACACTGAAGCTTTCTTT
CASSYPDRGLNTEAFF
>TRBV2|TRBJ2-5|few|NA
TGTGCCAGCACCGTGGTTAAACAAGAGACCCAGTACTTC
CASTVVKQETQYF
>TRBV6-5|TRBJ2-7|NA|NA
TGTGCCAGCAGTTACTTCTACGGCGACGAGCAGTACTTC
CASSYFYGDEQYF
>TRBV4-3|TRBJ2-7|NA|NA
TGCGCCAGCAGCCCCGCGGTTGCAGGGTTTCACGAGCAGTACTTC
CASSPAVAGFHEQYF
>TRBV4-2|TRBJ2-7|few|NA
TGTGCCAGCAGCCAAGAGGCGGCTCCAGAATTGTACGAGCAGTACTTC
CASSQEAAPELYEQYF
>TRBV29-1|TRBJ2-7|NA|NA
TGCAGCGTTCGGAAGGGGTCCCGAGGCGAGCAGTACTTC
CSVRKGSRGEQYF
>TRBV27|TRBJ1-5|NA|NA
TGTGCCAGCAGTTTAACCGGGTGGAATCAGCCCCAGCATTTT
CASSLTGWNQPQHF
>TRBV5-6|TRBJ2-7|NA|NA
TGTGCCAGCGGCCATTTTGGTTACGAGCAGTACTTC
CASGHFGYEQYF
>TRBV6-2/TRBV6-3|TRBJ2-3|NA|NA
TGTGCCAGCAGTCGCGAGGGTCTCCGCACAGATACGCAGTATTTT
CASSREGLRTDTQYF